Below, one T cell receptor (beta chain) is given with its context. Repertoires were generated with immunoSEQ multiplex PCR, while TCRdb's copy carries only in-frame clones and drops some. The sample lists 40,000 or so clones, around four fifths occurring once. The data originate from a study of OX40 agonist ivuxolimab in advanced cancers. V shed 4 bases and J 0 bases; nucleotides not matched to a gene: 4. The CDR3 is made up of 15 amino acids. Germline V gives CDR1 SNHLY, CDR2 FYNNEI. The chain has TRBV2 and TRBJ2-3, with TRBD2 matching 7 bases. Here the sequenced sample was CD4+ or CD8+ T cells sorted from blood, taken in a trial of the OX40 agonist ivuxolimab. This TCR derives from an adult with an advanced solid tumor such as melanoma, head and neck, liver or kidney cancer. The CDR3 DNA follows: TGTGCCAGCAGTGTACTAGCGTTTAGCACAGATACGCAGTATTTT. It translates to CASSVLAFSTDTQYF.